The 25 T cell receptor beta chains listed next were all sequenced from one sample in a study of identical twins. In TCRdb, the 5' RACE reads were re-called with MiXCR into one record per CDR3 protein. Here the sample spans 700,000 to 950,000 distinct CDR3 sequences, around 12% being singletons. These data were also reused for a study on yellow fever vaccine responses in identical twins.

Sequenced: PBMCs. The origin of the receptors is a woman aged 18-35 years in good health.

The genes are TRBV2 and TRBJ1-1; possibly TRBD1 for D (6 bases). Germline V gene data show CDR1 as SNHLY and CDR2 as FYNNEI. This CDR3 region has 14 residues. V gave up 7 bases and J gave up 4 bases, with 16 bases separating them. As DNA, the CDR3 is TGTGCCAGCAAAAGAGGGGGGGTGGGCACTGAAGCTTTCTTT. This codes for CASKRGGVGTEAFF.

This clonotype was found a few times. V gene TRBV4-1 combines with J gene TRBJ1-1; D ambiguous. The CDR3 is 15 residues long. Germline V gene data show CDR1 as MGHRA and CDR2 as YSYEKL. V was cut by 1 base and J by 6 bases, with 15 bases left in between. The DNA of the CDR3 is TGCGCCAGCAGCCAAGTCGGCGGCGGGATCGCTGAAGCTTTCTTT. It codes for CASSQVGGGIAEAFF.

This chain joins TRBV10-1 and TRBJ1-5; the D gene is possibly TRBD1 (5 bases). There are 15 residues in the CDR3. V was trimmed by 7 bases and J by 1 base, leaving 14 bases between them. Germline CDR1 is WNHNN and CDR2 is SYGVQD (reference sequence). The CDR3 nucleotides are TGCGCCAGCATAAACAGGAACTACAGCAATCAGCCCCAGCATTTT. This translates into CASINRNYSNQPQHF.

V and J are TRBV7-9 and TRBJ2-3, with D unclear. The CDR3 is made up of 16 amino acids. The germline V gene encodes CDR1 SEHNR and CDR2 FQNEAQ (reference sequence). The V and J ends lost 0 bases and 0 bases respectively, with 10 bases between them. As DNA, the CDR3 is TGTGCCAGCAGCTTAGCGCTCCAGCAGAGCACAGATACGCAGTATTTT. This encodes CASSLALQQSTDTQYF.

The chain employs TRBV11-2 and TRBJ2-3; TRBD2 matches at 10 bases. Germline CDR1 SGHAT, CDR2 FQNNGV. V lost 2 bases, J lost 2 bases, and 10 bases stayed unmatched. CDR3 length: 18 amino acids. The CDR3 region is CASSLRPLLAGNTDTQYF. CDR3 DNA: TGTGCCAGCAGCTTAAGGCCCTTACTAGCGGGGAACACAGATACGCAGTATTTT.

In regard to this clonotype: The junction does not match germline at one end; this may be a read error. The gene calls are TRBV2 and TRBJ2-1; 14 positions agree with TRBD2. This CDR3 region has 18 residues. Germline loops: CDR1 SNHLY, CDR2 FYNNEI. The CDR3 DNA reads as TGTGCCATCAGTTTGATGACTAGCGGGGGGGCAATCTACAATGAGCAGTTCTTC. It yields the protein CAISLMTSGGAIYNEQFF.

This clonotype was recorded a few times. The rearrangement joins TRBV5-1 to TRBJ2-1; 7 nucleotides align to TRBD2. The CDR3 consists of 14 residues. V lost 6 bases to trimming and J lost 3 bases; unmatched junction nucleotides: 6. The V gene's germline CDR1 is SGHRS and CDR2 YFSETQ. CDR3 sequence (DNA): TGCGCCAGCACTAGCGGAGACCTCTACAATGAGCAGTTCTTC. This gives the protein CASTSGDLYNEQFF.

There are a few counts of this clonotype. CDR3 nucleotides: TGCAGCGTGATAGGACAGGGTGGGTACGAGCAGTACTTC. Its translation: CSVIGQGGYEQYF. This chain uses TRBV29-1 with TRBJ2-7, with TRBD1 matching 8 bases. Germline-derived CDR1 and CDR2 are SQVTM and ANQGSEA. The CDR3 is 13 amino acids. With 6 bases clipped from V and 4 bases from J, the junction kept 8 bases outside the gene matches.

The chain combines TRBV12-3 or TRBV12-4 with TRBJ2-1; TRBD1 aligns across 9 bases. The J segment lost 10 bases and the V segment lost 10 bases, leaving 14 bases of the junction unmatched. This CDR3 has 14 amino acids. Here the CDR3 reads CATLRTGGVGEQFF. Here the CDR3 DNA reads TGTGCCACCCTGCGTACAGGGGGCGTGGGGGAGCAGTTCTTC.

The V and J genes are TRBV4-1 and TRBJ1-4; D is undetermined. The length of the CDR3 is 14 residues. Between the trimmed V and J ends, which lost 0 bases and 10 bases, there was a span of 12 bases. Germline lookup yields CDR1 MGHRA and CDR2 YSYEKL. CDR3 nucleotide sequence: TGCGCCAGCAGCCAAGATCAGACGGAAGGAAAACTGTTTTTT. It translates to CASSQDQTEGKLFF.

This clonotype was counted between two and nine times. The genes are TRBV10-3 and TRBJ2-6, with TRBD2 as a possible D gene (6 bases). Germline values: CDR1 ENHRY, CDR2 SYGVKD. V was trimmed by 7 bases and J by 2 bases, leaving 12 bases between them. This CDR3 region has 15 residues. CDR3 in DNA: TGTGCCATCATGGGGAGGAGAGCTGGGGCCAACGTCCTGACTTTC. The encoded protein is CAIMGRRAGANVLTF.

This clonotype was observed a few times. The chain employs TRBV9 and TRBJ2-2; the match to TRBD1 covers 8 bases. The CDR3 totals 16 residues. The J segment lost 6 bases and the V segment lost 4 bases, leaving 11 bases of the junction unmatched. From germline, CDR1 is SGDLS and CDR2 YYNGEE. In DNA, the CDR3 is TGTGCCAGCAGCTTTACTTCGACAGGGGCCGCCGGGGAGCTGTTTTTT. Translating gives CASSFTSTGAAGELFF.

This clonotype was recorded a few times. The chain carries TRBV7-8 and TRBJ2-7; 7 nucleotides agree with TRBD1. The CDR3 extends over 14 amino acids. J gave up 6 bases and V 5 bases, and 10 bases lay outside the gene matches. Germline V CDR1 and CDR2: SGHVS, FQNEAQ. CDR3 sequence (DNA): TGTGCCAGCAGCACCACAAACAGGGGTGGCGAGCAGTACTTC. Its protein product is CASSTTNRGGEQYF. Complete variable domain (other parts from reference TRBV7-8 and TRBJ2-7): GAGVSQSPRYKVAKRGQDVALRCDPISGHVSLFWYQQALGQGPEFLTYFQNEAQLDKSGLPSDRFFAERPEGSVSTLKIQRTQQEDSAVYLCASSTTNRGGEQYFGPGTRLTVT.

This clonotype was seen only a few times. The chain combines TRBV3-1 with TRBJ1-4, with no clear D. The CDR3 sequence is 12 residues long. Between the trimmed V and J ends, which lost 2 bases and 4 bases, there was a span of 2 bases. The germline CDR1 and CDR2 sequences are LGHDT and YNNKEL (reference sequence). The CDR3 spells CASSQHNEKLFF. The CDR3 DNA follows: TGTGCCAGCAGCCAACATAATGAAAAACTGTTTTTT. The whole variable domain, remainder taken from reference TRBV3-1 and TRBJ1-4, is DTAVSQTPKYLVTQMGNDKSIKCEQNLGHDTMYWYKQDSKKFLKIMFSYNNKELIINETVPNRFSPKSPDKAHLNLHINSLELGDSAVYFCASSQHNEKLFFGSGTQLSVL.

In this sample, this clonotype turned up a few times. This rearrangement joins TRBV5-1 to TRBJ1-1; no clear D gene. The germline CDR1 and CDR2 sequences are SGHRS and YFSETQ. The length of the CDR3 is 15 residues. V was shortened by 1 base and J by 2 bases, with 12 bases between the two germline ends. CDR3 DNA sequence: TGCGCCAGCAGCTTGTTCGCTTCGGAAAACACTGAAGCTTTCTTT. Protein sequence: CASSLFASENTEAFF. Using reference TRBV5-1 and TRBJ1-1 for the parts outside the CDR3, the full variable domain is KAGVTQTPRYLIKTRGQQVTLSCSPISGHRSVSWYQQTPGQGLQFLFEYFSETQRNKGNFPGRFSGRQFSNSRSEMNVSTLELGDSALYLCASSLFASENTEAFFGQGTRLTVV.

In its sample, this clonotype was seen a few times. The V and J genes are TRBV13 and TRBJ2-5; the match to TRBD1 covers 9 bases. V gave up 5 bases and J gave up 1 base; unmatched junction bases: 5. Germline V gene sequence: CDR1 PRHDT, CDR2 FYEKMQ (reference sequence). The CDR3 sequence is 15 residues long. The CDR3 region has the DNA TGTGCCAGCAGCCGGGACAGGGTGAGCCAAGAGACCCAGTACTTC. It translates to CASSRDRVSQETQYF. The complete variable domain, with remaining parts taken from reference TRBV13 and TRBJ2-5, reads AAGVIQSPRHLIKEKRETATLKCYPIPRHDTVYWYQQGPGQDPQFLISFYEKMQSDKGSIPDRFSAQQFSDYHSELNMSSLELGDSALYFCASSRDRVSQETQYFGPGTRLLVL.

This clonotype was picked up many times. The chain recombines TRBV4-1 with TRBJ2-5, with a possible D match to TRBD2 (6 bases). Germline V gene sequence: CDR1 MGHRA, CDR2 YSYEKL. The CDR3 sequence is 15 residues long. V gave up 1 base and J gave up 1 base, with 10 bases separating them. CDR3 DNA: TGCGCCAGCAGCCAAGTCCTCGGGGGCCAAGAGACCCAGTACTTC. It specifies CASSQVLGGQETQYF.

V is TRBV5-4 and J is TRBJ2-1; D is undetermined. The V end lost 8 bases, the J end lost 7 bases, and 10 bases lay between the germline ends. Germline CDR1 is SGHNT and CDR2 is YYREEE (reference sequence). This CDR3 spans 11 amino acids. The CDR3 region is CARVVWNEQFF. The CDR3 bases are TGTGCCAGGGTTGTTTGGAATGAGCAGTTCTTC. Supplemented by reference TRBV5-4 and TRBJ2-1, the full variable domain reads ETGVTQSPTHLIKTRGQQVTLRCSSQSGHNTVSWYQQALGQGPQFIFQYYREEENGRGNFPPRFSGLQFPNYSSELNVNALELDDSALYLCARVVWNEQFFGPGTRLTVL.

This clonotype was counted only a few times. This chain links TRBV6-5 with TRBJ1-1, with D perhaps matching TRBD1 (5 bases). Trimming stripped 2 bases from V and 11 bases from J, with 21 bases between. The CDR3 loop spans 15 amino acids. The germline V gene encodes CDR1 MNHEY and CDR2 SVGAGI. CDR3 bases: TGTGCCAGCAGTTACAAATCGGACACGCGAAGGGACGCTTTCTTT. This sequence encodes CASSYKSDTRRDAFF.

This chain joins TRBV6-2 or TRBV6-3 and TRBJ2-5, with 7 bases aligning to TRBD2. This CDR3 spans 18 amino acids. CDR1 and CDR2 (germline): MNHEY, SVGEGT. J was trimmed by 0 bases and V by 0 bases; bases with no gene match: 10. This chain's CDR3 is CASSYSASGPRYQETQYF. CDR3 sequence (DNA): TGTGCCAGCAGTTACTCGGCTAGCGGACCAAGGTACCAAGAGACCCAGTACTTC.

In its sample, this clonotype was seen a few times. The V gene is TRBV6-6, the J gene TRBJ2-1; weak D call: TRBD1 (6 bases). The ends were cut back, 8 bases at V and 4 bases at J, with 12 bases in the middle. The CDR3 length is 13 residues. Germline CDR1 reads MNHNY; CDR2 reads SVGAGI (reference sequence). DNA for the CDR3: TGTGCCAGCCACCGGGACAAGTACAATGAGCAGTTCTTC. This translates into CASHRDKYNEQFF.

This chain joins TRBV24-1 and TRBJ2-7, with D perhaps TRBD2 (6 bases). Trimming removed 3 bases from V and 7 bases from J, with 12 bases in between. The CDR3 covers 13 residues. Looked up from germline, CDR1 is KGHDR and CDR2 is SFDVKD. CDR3: CATSDPGRGEQYF. The CDR3 nucleotides read TGTGCCACCAGTGATCCTGGACGGGGGGAGCAGTACTTC.

The chain joins TRBV7-8 to TRBJ1-5, with D hard to call. The CDR3 contains 14 residues. Between the trimmed V and J ends, which lost 4 bases and 2 bases, there was a span of 9 bases. CDR1 and CDR2 (germline): SGHVS, FQNEAQ. The chain's CDR3 is CASSSTIGNQPQHF. DNA for the CDR3: TGTGCCAGCAGCTCGACGATAGGCAATCAGCCCCAGCATTTT.

This clonotype was counted ten times or more. V and J are TRBV5-1 and TRBJ2-7; D is unresolved. CDR3 length: 16 amino acids. The germline V gene has CDR1 SGHRS and CDR2 YFSETQ. V lost 1 base to trimming and J lost 3 bases, with 17 bases between them. CDR3 DNA: TGCGCCAGCAGCTTGTCCCCGACCTCCTTCCACTACGAGCAGTACGTC. Encoded protein: CASSLSPTSFHYEQYV.

This clonotype showed up just a few times. This chain joins TRBV12-3 or TRBV12-4 and TRBJ1-1; 7 nucleotides align to TRBD1. V shed 7 bases, J shed 5 bases, and the junction held 7 bases outside the gene matches. There are 13 residues in the CDR3. Here the CDR3 reads CASKRQGLTEAFF. CDR3 DNA sequence: TGTGCCAGCAAGCGACAGGGCCTTACTGAAGCTTTCTTT.